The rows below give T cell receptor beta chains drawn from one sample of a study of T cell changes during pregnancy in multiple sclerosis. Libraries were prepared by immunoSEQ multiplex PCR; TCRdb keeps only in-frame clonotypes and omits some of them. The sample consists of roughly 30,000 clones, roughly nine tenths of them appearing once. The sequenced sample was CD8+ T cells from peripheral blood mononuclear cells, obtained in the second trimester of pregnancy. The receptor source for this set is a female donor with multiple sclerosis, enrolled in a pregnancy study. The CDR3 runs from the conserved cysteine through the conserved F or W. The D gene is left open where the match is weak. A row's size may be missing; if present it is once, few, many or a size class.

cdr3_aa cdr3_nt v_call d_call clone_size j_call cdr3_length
CASSFFPGQGAHSGANVLTF TGTGCCAGCAGCTTTTTCCCGGGACAGGGCGCCCATTCTGGGGCCAACGTCCTGACTTTC TRBV5-4 TRBD1 . TRBJ2-6 20
CASSEDQREAISYEQYF TGTGCCAGCAGTGAAGACCAGCGGGAGGCTATCTCCTACGAGCAGTACTTC TRBV6-1 TRBD2 . TRBJ2-7 17
CASSQASTSASSYEQYF TGCGCCAGCAGCCAGGCGTCGACTAGCGCTAGCAGCTACGAGCAGTACTTC TRBV4-3 TRBD2 . TRBJ2-7 17
CASSWASGSYEQYF TGTGCCAGCAGTTGGGCTAGCGGGTCCTACGAGCAGTACTTC TRBV2 TRBD2 once TRBJ2-7 14
CATSEGVTEAFF TGTGCCACGTCGGAAGGGGTCACTGAAGCTTTCTTT TRBV6-1 . . TRBJ1-1 12
CASSAPGGSYNEQFF TGTGCCAGCAGCGCCCCGGGGGGGTCCTACAATGAGCAGTTCTTC TRBV9 TRBD2 . TRBJ2-1 15
CATSELAGDLGEQFF TGTGCCACCAGCGAACTAGCGGGAGATCTAGGTGAGCAGTTCTTC TRBV15 TRBD2 . TRBJ2-1 15
CASSLDRDIYNEQFF TGTGCCAGCAGCCTGGACAGGGACATATACAATGAGCAGTTCTTC TRBV5-6 TRBD1 . TRBJ2-1 15
CASSPGTGTTSTDTQYF TGTGCCAGCAGTCCCGGGACAGGGACGACTAGCACAGATACGCAGTATTTT TRBV13 TRBD1 . TRBJ2-3 17
CASSPWGTPVNVYEQYF TGTGCCAGCAGCCCCTGGGGGACACCGGTAAATGTCTACGAGCAGTACTTC TRBV7-3 . . TRBJ2-7 17
CASSLGESLYEAFF TGTGCCAGCAGCTTAGGTGAAAGTCTATATGAAGCTTTCTTT TRBV7-9 . . TRBJ1-1 14
CASSPNSYSSTNEKLFF TGCGCCAGCAGCCCCAACAGCTACTCCTCAACTAATGAAAAACTGTTTTTT TRBV5-1 . . TRBJ1-4 17
CASQGPVTNEVAQYF TGCGCCAGTCAGGGGCCGGTGACGAATGAGGTTGCCCAGTACTTC TRBV10-2 . once TRBJ2-5 15
CASSWRQGDGYTF TGTGCCAGCAGTTGGCGACAGGGAGATGGCTACACCTTC TRBV28 TRBD1 . TRBJ1-2 13
CASSLGHRGSDTQYF TGTGCCAGCTCCCTGGGCCACAGGGGTTCAGATACGCAGTATTTT TRBV6-1 TRBD1 . TRBJ2-3 15
CASTVGTAYSGNTIYF TGTGCCAGTACGGTGGGGACAGCTTACTCTGGAAACACCATATATTTT TRBV19 TRBD1 . TRBJ1-3 16
CASSPGGVSGYTF TGTGCCAGCAGCCCCGGGGGGGTATCAGGCTACACCTTC TRBV27 . once TRBJ1-2 13
CASSFRTSGSSAKNIQYF TGTGCCAGCAGCTTCCGGACTAGCGGGAGTTCAGCCAAAAACATTCAGTACTTC TRBV13 TRBD2 . TRBJ2-4 18
CASSLGGGRETQYF TGTGCCAGCAGCTTAGGTGGAGGGCGAGAGACCCAGTACTTC TRBV7-9 . . TRBJ2-5 14
CASKGRTGGPDTQYF TGTGCCAGCAAGGGTAGGACAGGGGGTCCAGATACGCAGTATTTT TRBV6-5 TRBD1 . TRBJ2-3 15
CASSEGREHTGELFF TGTGCCAGCAGTGAAGGGCGGGAGCACACCGGGGAGCTGTTTTTT TRBV6-4 TRBD2 . TRBJ2-2 15
CASSVRGALTNEKLFF TGTGCCAGCAGTGTCAGGGGGGCCTTAACTAATGAAAAACTGTTTTTT TRBV5-5 TRBD1 . TRBJ1-4 16
CASSLRQASSGNTIYF TGCGCCAGCAGCCTCCGACAGGCAAGCTCTGGAAACACCATATATTTT TRBV4-1 . . TRBJ1-3 16
CASSYGLAGYEQYF TGTGCCAGCAGTTACGGGCTAGCGGGCTACGAGCAGTACTTC TRBV6-5 TRBD2 . TRBJ2-7 14
CASSVAAGQPAF TGTGCCAGCAGCGTAGCAGCGGGACAACCCGCCTTC TRBV9 . . TRBJ1-2 12
CASSIFGQGAPTGELFF TGTGCCAGTAGTATCTTCGGACAGGGGGCCCCCACCGGGGAGCTGTTTTTT TRBV19 TRBD1 . TRBJ2-2 17
CASSQEWAGVSTDTQYF TGCGCCAGCAGCCAAGAATGGGCAGGGGTTAGCACAGATACGCAGTATTTT TRBV4-3 . . TRBJ2-3 17
CASSLLDRGSGRSTGELFF TGTGCCAGCAGTTTACTTGACAGGGGGAGCGGGAGGTCTACCGGGGAGCTGTTTTTT TRBV27 . . TRBJ2-2 19
CASSQVRLAENEQFF TGCGCCAGCAGCCAAGTTAGACTAGCGGAGAATGAGCAGTTCTTC TRBV4-1 TRBD2 . TRBJ2-1 15
CASSFAITNEKLFF TGTGCCAGCAGTTTTGCTATTACTAATGAAAAACTGTTTTTT TRBV28 . . TRBJ1-4 14